This passage covers 14 T cell receptor beta chains from one sample sequenced in a study of blood T cells in healthy people across ages (dated by TCRdb to about 2015). The method behind the library was 5' RACE. The instrument was an Illumina HiSeq 2500. A second PCR of roughly 7 to 12 cycles was run with a J-beta primer mix and a sample-barcoded 5' primer. TCRdb reanalyzed the raw reads on its own, using fastp at Q25 for trimming and MiXCR for clone calling, and kept in-frame beta chains. Every entry covers one CDR3 protein and lists the most common genes and DNA from its rows. The sample records 700,000 to 950,000 distinct CDR3 sequences, 55% to 70% of which are singletons. The biggest ten clones account for 22% of the sample. The sample comprised blood. The receptors come from a young man in good health.

In its sample, this clonotype was seen a few times. This chain links TRBV9 with TRBJ2-4, with D maybe TRBD1 (7 bases). Near its end, the DNA agrees better with TRBJ2-7, so the J call may be wrong. CDR1 and CDR2 (germline): SGDLS, YYNGEE. This CDR3 is built from 15 residues. The CDR3 DNA is TGTGCCAGCAGCGCCCATCCAGGGGGGAGCTACGAGCAGTACTTC. Translated: CASSAHPGGSYEQYF.

A few counts support this clonotype. The CDR3 here is CASSFGRIGTYEQYF. CDR3 nucleotide sequence: TGTGCCAGCAGTTTCGGACGGATTGGAACCTACGAGCAGTACTTC. The V gene is TRBV12-3 or TRBV12-4, the J gene TRBJ2-7; D is uncertain. There are 15 residues in the CDR3. Deletions cut 3 bases from V and 2 bases from J, with 14 bases between.

V gene TRBV19 combines with J gene TRBJ2-1, with 15 bases matching TRBD2. The CDR3 spans 16 residues. The germline V gene has CDR1 LNHDA and CDR2 SQIVND (reference sequence). The ends lost 6 bases at V and 9 bases at J; junction bases unmatched: 9. The CDR3: CASSDHPGLAGGEQFF. CDR3 sequence (DNA): TGTGCCAGTAGCGATCATCCGGGACTAGCGGGAGGTGAGCAGTTCTTC.

This clonotype showed up just a few times. The chain joins TRBV20-1 to TRBJ2-3, with D unclear. The CDR3 extends over 13 amino acids. V shed 7 bases and J shed 0 bases, with 11 bases lying between them. The germline gives CDR1 DFQATT, CDR2 SNEGSKA (reference sequence). The CDR3 region has the DNA TGCAGTGTACAGTCCCCTAGCACAGATACGCAGTATTTT. Encoded protein: CSVQSPSTDTQYF.

This clonotype has a single count. The chain is built from TRBV28 and TRBJ2-1; 7 nucleotides agree with TRBD1. This CDR3 is 16 amino acids long. Looked up from germline, CDR1 is MDHEN and CDR2 is SYDVKM. V was clipped by 4 bases and J by 7 bases; unmatched bases: 13. The CDR3 region has the DNA TGTGCCAGCAGTTCGAATACAGGGGAAACTCCTAATGAGCAGTTCTTC. Translated, it gives CASSSNTGETPNEQFF.

CDR3 protein: CASSARSGSYNEQFF. The CDR3 nucleotides read TGTGCCAGCAGCGCCAGGAGCGGGAGCTACAATGAGCAGTTCTTC. The chain carries TRBV11-1 and TRBJ2-1; 8 nucleotides line up with TRBD2. The germline CDR1 and CDR2 sequences are SGHAT and FQDESV (reference sequence). With V trimmed by 5 bases and J by 3 bases, 6 bases remained unmatched. The CDR3 loop spans 15 amino acids.

The chain combines TRBV20-1 with TRBJ2-3; D is undetermined. Germline V lookup: CDR1 DFQATT, CDR2 SNEGSKA (reference sequence). The length of the CDR3 is 12 residues. Between the trimmed V and J ends, which lost 2 bases and 4 bases, there was a span of 7 bases. The CDR3 DNA sequence: TGCAGTGCTAGATGGTCCCCAGATACGCAGTATTTT. Encoded protein: CSARWSPDTQYF.

The chain carries TRBV7-2 and TRBJ2-3; 7 nucleotides match TRBD2. V was clipped by 6 bases and J by 4 bases; unmatched bases: 19. Looked up from germline, CDR1 is SGHTA and CDR2 is FQGNSA. The CDR3 consists of 18 residues. The CDR3 DNA is TGTGCCAGCAGTCCCCACCGCCGACAAAGCGGGATGGCAGATACGCAGTATTTT. This translates into CASSPHRRQSGMADTQYF.

This clonotype was seen a handful of times. The rearrangement uses TRBV7-9 and TRBJ1-2; D possibly corresponds to TRBD1 (5 bases). V was trimmed by 2 bases and J by 8 bases, leaving 15 bases between them. The CDR3 spans 14 residues. The V gene's germline CDR1 is SEHNR and CDR2 FQNEAQ (reference sequence). The CDR3 protein is CASSLIQGRDGYTF. CDR3 DNA: TGTGCCAGCAGCTTAATCCAGGGTCGGGACGGCTACACCTTC.

This chain links TRBV20-1 with TRBJ1-5; D possibly corresponds to TRBD1 (6 bases). Germline lookup yields CDR1 DFQATT and CDR2 SNEGSKA (reference sequence). The CDR3 contains 13 residues. The V end lost 6 bases, the J end lost 1 base, and 10 bases lay between the germline ends. The CDR3 nucleotides are TGCAGTGCAACGGACAGCAGCAATCAGCCCCAGCATTTT. Amino acids: CSATDSSNQPQHF.

J is TRBJ2-7 and V is TRBV29-1; D uncertain. Germline CDR1 reads SQVTM; CDR2 reads ANQGSEA. The CDR3 extends over 14 amino acids. V gave up 4 bases and J gave up 2 bases, with 15 bases separating them. The CDR3 region has the DNA TGCAGCGTTGTGGGCCCTGACTCGCCCTACGAGCAGTACTTC. Translation gives CSVVGPDSPYEQYF.

A remark on this clonotype: A single base separates this from a much larger clone, so it may be a read error. V gene TRBV6-6 combines with J gene TRBJ2-7; D is perhaps TRBD1 (6 bases). Germline lookup yields CDR1 MNHNY and CDR2 SVGAGI (reference sequence). This CDR3 is built from 11 residues. In nucleotides, the CDR3 is TGTGCCAACAGTTACAGGGACGAGCAGTACTTC. It encodes CANSYRDEQYF.

In this sample, this clonotype turned up a few times. This chain joins TRBV20-1 and TRBJ2-3; D could derive from TRBD1 or TRBD2 (6 bases each). Germline V CDR1 and CDR2: DFQATT, SNEGSKA (reference sequence). V dropped 3 bases and J dropped 2 bases, with 15 bases sitting between them. The length of the CDR3 is 15 residues. CDR3 DNA: TGCAGTGCTAGGGGGGGCGGGGATTTCACAGATACGCAGTATTTT. Encoded protein: CSARGGGDFTDTQYF.

This clonotype appeared a few times. V is TRBV7-9 and J is TRBJ2-1, with D possibly TRBD2 on 5 matching bases. Germline V gives CDR1 SEHNR, CDR2 FQNEAQ (reference sequence). V was cut by 1 base and J by 2 bases, with 24 bases left in between. This CDR3 spans 20 amino acids. The CDR3 loop is CASSLVSGFRRSSPYNEQFF. The CDR3, as DNA: TGTGCCAGCAGCTTAGTCAGCGGATTCAGGCGAAGTTCCCCCTACAATGAGCAGTTCTTC.